This T cell receptor beta chain was sequenced for a study of cytomegalovirus exposure and HLA in healthy donors. Notes on the study in general: Exclusion applied to some V segments, including TRBV6-2 and TRBV6-3, as they were indistinguishable.

The V and J ends lost 7 bases and 3 bases, in that order; junction bases with no gene match: 9. Per the germline V gene, CDR1 is MDHEN and CDR2 is SYDVKM. The CDR3 totals 14 residues. Amplification used 60 Vbeta primers and 13 Jbeta primers. Libraries were prepared by immunoSEQ multiplex PCR; TCRdb keeps only in-frame clonotypes and omits some of them. The sample carries more than 140,000 clones, roughly four fifths recorded once. This clone was counted a single time. Its antigen is currently unknown. Source material: PBMCs. This clonotype was sampled from a young man in good health and CMV-seropositive. The genes are TRBV28 and TRBJ2-7; 7 bases line up with TRBD1. The CDR3 DNA is TGTGCCAGCAACCCCCGGGACAGCGACTACGAGCAGTACTTC. Its translation is CASNPRDSDYEQYF.